What follows are 30 T cell receptor beta chains derived from one specimen sequenced in a study of T cell responses to AZD1222 COVID-19 vaccine. This table comes from immunoSEQ multiplex PCR, and its TCRdb copy is limited to in-frame clones, with some not included. The sample lists 200,000 or so clones; about 90% were seen once. The sequences come from peripheral blood, collected on day 0 of AZD1222 vaccination. All receptors come from an adult in good health.

The count of this clone is one. The chain combines TRBV5-1 with TRBJ2-6; the D gene is possibly TRBD1 (6 bases). V was pared by 0 bases and J by 4 bases, with 8 bases between. This CDR3 comprises 15 residues. Looked up from germline, CDR1 is SGHRS and CDR2 is YFSETQ. The CDR3: CASSLEGGGANVLTF. CDR3 in DNA: TGCGCCAGCAGCTTGGAAGGGGGAGGGGCCAACGTCCTGACTTTC.

The V and J genes are TRBV6-6 and TRBJ2-2, with 9 bases lining up with TRBD2. V lost 6 bases and J lost 3; bases outside the gene matches: 5. CDR1 MNHNY and CDR2 SVGAGI come from the germline V gene (reference sequence). This CDR3 region has 15 residues. CDR3 loop: CASRAGGSYTGELFF. The DNA of the CDR3 is TGTGCCAGCAGGGCGGGAGGGTCCTACACCGGGGAGCTGTTTTTT.

The J gene is TRBJ1-2, the V gene TRBV28; D is unclear. The CDR3 runs to 12 residues. Per germline, CDR1 MDHEN and CDR2 SYDVKM. Trimming took 7 bases from V and 3 from J, leaving 9 bases between them. The CDR3 region is CASKTLYYGYTF. For the CDR3, the DNA is TGTGCCAGCAAAACCCTCTACTATGGCTACACCTTC.

The chain combines TRBV18 with TRBJ1-2; tentative D call: TRBD1 (6 bases). Germline CDR1 and CDR2: KGHSH and LQKENI. The CDR3 has 15 amino acids. V was cut by 0 bases and J by 4 bases, with 12 bases left in between. The CDR3 coding sequence is TGTGCCAGCTCACCACCGGCCAGGGGCACCTATGGCTACACCTTC. Encoded protein: CASSPPARGTYGYTF.

The chain employs TRBV7-2 and TRBJ2-1; 10 bases line up with TRBD2. CDR3 length equals 17 residues. Per the germline V gene, CDR1 is SGHTA and CDR2 is FQGNSA. V shed 1 base and J 3 bases; nucleotides not matched to a gene: 6. CDR3 protein: CASSLGASGSIYNEQFF. In DNA form, the CDR3 reads TGTGCCAGCAGCTTAGGGGCTAGCGGGAGTATCTACAATGAGCAGTTCTTC.

V usage is TRBV30 and J usage is TRBJ2-1, with D possibly TRBD1 on 6 matching bases. CDR3 size: 15 residues. CDR1 and CDR2 (germline): GTSNPN, SVGIG (reference sequence). Trimming pared 4 bases from V and 9 bases from J, leaving 22 bases between. CDR3 sequence: CAWTWTAQMYGEQFF. In DNA form, the CDR3 reads TGTGCCTGGACGTGGACAGCCCAGATGTATGGTGAGCAGTTCTTC. Supplemented by reference TRBV30 and TRBJ2-1, the full variable domain reads SQTIHQWPATLVQPVGSPLSLECTVEGTSNPNLYWYRQAAGRGLQLLFYSVGIGQISSEVPQNLSASRPQDRQFILSSKKLLLSDSGFYLCAWTWTAQMYGEQFFGPGTRLTVL.

The rearrangement links TRBV19 to TRBJ1-5; D uncertain. Per germline, CDR1 LNHDA and CDR2 SQIVND (reference sequence). The CDR3 sequence is 16 residues long. V was trimmed by 7 bases and J by 1 base, leaving 17 bases between them. This CDR3 reads CASISSSRRSNQPQHF. The CDR3 DNA reads as TGTGCCAGTATTTCCAGCTCCCGGCGGAGCAATCAGCCCCAGCATTTT. Full variable domain (missing parts from reference TRBV19 and TRBJ1-5): DGGITQSPKYLFRKEGQNVTLSCEQNLNHDAMYWYRQDPGQGLRLIYYSQIVNDFQKGDIAEGYSVSREKKESFPLTVTSAQKNPTAFYLCASISSSRRSNQPQHFGDGTRLSIL.

This CDR3 reads CASSYPGAGANYGYTF. CDR3 DNA sequence: TGTGCCAGCAGTTACCCCGGAGCGGGGGCTAACTATGGCTACACCTTC. V is TRBV6-2 or TRBV6-3 and J is TRBJ1-2; weak D call: TRBD1 (5 bases). In germline, CDR1 is MNHEY, CDR2 SVGEGT. The CDR3 has 16 residues. The ends were cut back, 2 bases at V and 0 bases at J, with 13 bases in the middle.

This clone was found once. V is TRBV5-5 and J is TRBJ1-5, with D possibly matching TRBD1 (6 bases). The length of the CDR3 is 15 residues. CDR1 and CDR2 from the germline V gene are SGHKS and YYEKEE (reference sequence). V dropped 1 base and J dropped 4 bases, with 12 bases sitting between them. CDR3 DNA: TGTGCCAGCAGCTTGATCCCAGGGGAGAATCAGCCCCAGCATTTT. Amino acid sequence: CASSLIPGENQPQHF.

This chain uses TRBV6-6 with TRBJ1-6; 7 positions agree with TRBD1. With 5 bases clipped from V and 5 bases from J, the junction kept 0 bases outside the gene matches. The CDR3 contains 13 residues. CDR1 is MNHNY and CDR2 is SVGAGI in the germline V gene (reference sequence). CDR3 residues: CASSGTDNSPLHF. In DNA form, the CDR3 reads TGTGCCAGCAGTGGGACAGATAATTCACCCCTCCACTTT.

The chain is built from TRBV11-2 and TRBJ1-5; D is undetermined. The CDR3 runs 15 residues. In germline, CDR1 is SGHAT, CDR2 FQNNGV. Between the trimmed V and J ends, which lost 1 base and 3 bases, there was a span of 10 bases. This chain's CDR3 is CASSLGVRFNQPQHF. CDR3 nucleotides: TGTGCCAGCAGCTTAGGCGTCAGGTTCAATCAGCCCCAGCATTTT.

The chain carries TRBV28 and TRBJ1-2, with 9 bases lining up with TRBD1. Germline CDR1 reads MDHEN; CDR2 reads SYDVKM. This CDR3 contains 14 residues. Trimming at V came to 6 bases and at J to 4 bases, leaving 6 bases not matched to a gene. CDR3: CASSPGTGIYGYTF. In DNA, the CDR3 is TGTGCCAGCAGCCCTGGGACAGGGATCTATGGCTACACCTTC.

The gene calls are TRBV11-2 and TRBJ2-3, with D perhaps being TRBD1 or TRBD2 (5 bases each). CDR3 size: 16 residues. V gave up 2 bases and J gave up 1 base, with 13 bases separating them. Germline CDR1 SGHAT, CDR2 FQNNGV. CDR3 sequence reads: CASSLLSRGGTDTQYF. The CDR3 nucleotides are TGTGCCAGCAGCTTATTGTCTAGGGGAGGCACAGATACGCAGTATTTT.

The rearrangement joins TRBV15 to TRBJ2-5, with D perhaps TRBD1 (6 bases). Germline V gene sequence: CDR1 LNHNV, CDR2 YYDKDF (reference sequence). The CDR3 sequence is 16 residues long. The V and J ends lost 1 base and 1 base respectively, with 13 bases between them. The CDR3 DNA is TGTGCCACCAGCAGAGCCCCCGGGACAATCCAAGAGACCCAGTACTTC. Residues: CATSRAPGTIQETQYF.

The chain links TRBV3-1 (or the pseudogene TRBV3-2) to TRBJ2-1; TRBD1 agrees at 7 bases. V lost 4 bases and J lost 3; bases outside the gene matches: 6. CDR3 length: 15 residues. CDR1 is LGHDT and CDR2 is YNNKEL in the germline V gene (reference sequence). The chain's CDR3 is CASSPTGQFYNEQFF. CDR3 sequence (DNA): TGTGCCAGCAGCCCCACGGGACAGTTCTACAATGAGCAGTTCTTC.

V and J are TRBV21-1 and TRBJ2-7; the table gives TRBD1 as D, unverified against the DNA. TRBV21-1 constitutes a pseudogene. CDR3 length: 15 residues. CDR3 DNA: TGTGCCAGCAGCAAACTTCCGACAGGCTGGTACGAGCAGTACTTC. This sequence encodes CASSKLPTGWYEQYF.

This clone was found once. V is TRBV20-1 and J is TRBJ1-2; D ambiguous. This CDR3 contains 13 residues. Trimming left V 3 bases short and J 4 bases short, with 12 bases between. CDR1 and CDR2 from the germline V gene are DFQATT and SNEGSKA (reference sequence). CDR3 protein: CSASSGRIYGYTF. The CDR3 DNA reads as TGCAGTGCTAGTTCCGGCCGGATCTATGGCTACACCTTC.

The chain couples TRBV5-1 to TRBJ2-5, with D possibly TRBD1 on 6 matching bases. Trimming cost V 4 bases and J 4 bases, with 11 bases left between them. The CDR3 totals 13 residues. Germline loops: CDR1 SGHRS, CDR2 YFSETQ. The CDR3: CASSIGQRETQYF. In DNA form, the CDR3 reads TGCGCCAGCAGCATAGGACAGAGAGAGACCCAGTACTTC.

This chain uses TRBV10-3 with TRBJ1-1; D is possibly TRBD1 (6 bases). Between the trimmed V and J ends, which lost 0 bases and 6 bases, there was a span of 11 bases. Germline values: CDR1 ENHRY, CDR2 SYGVKD. This CDR3 spans 14 amino acids. DNA for the CDR3: TGTGCCATCAGTGAGTCGACGGGGGCCCCTGAAGCTTTCTTT. This gives the protein CAISESTGAPEAFF.

The V gene is TRBV24-1, the J gene TRBJ2-2; D is undetermined. V lost 3 bases and J lost 5, with 12 bases in between. CDR3 length equals 15 residues. In germline, CDR1 is KGHDR, CDR2 SFDVKD. This CDR3 reads CATSDPKGFTGELFF. CDR3 nucleotide sequence: TGTGCCACCAGTGATCCTAAGGGTTTTACCGGGGAGCTGTTTTTT.

This chain links TRBV6-2 or TRBV6-3 with TRBJ2-1, with TRBD1 identical over 10 bases. The CDR3 covers 17 residues. CDR1 is MNHEY, CDR2 SVGEGT, per germline. V dropped 6 bases and J dropped 4; count of bases not matched to a gene: 12. CDR3 loop: CASSLSVGQGFYNEQFF. In DNA, the CDR3 is TGTGCCAGCAGCCTTTCCGTGGGACAGGGGTTTTACAATGAGCAGTTCTTC.

The chain combines TRBV5-1 with TRBJ2-7; 8 bases align to TRBD1. From germline, CDR1 is SGHRS and CDR2 YFSETQ. With V trimmed by 6 bases and J by 2 bases, 7 bases remained unmatched. This CDR3 is built from 14 residues. The CDR3 nucleotides read TGCGCCAGCACCTACTCGACAGGGGCCTACGAGCAGTACTTC. As protein: CASTYSTGAYEQYF.

This rearrangement joins TRBV28 to TRBJ2-7; D is possibly TRBD1 (5 bases). The CDR3 contains 14 residues. V was trimmed by 4 bases and J by 4 bases, leaving 14 bases between them. Germline V lookup: CDR1 MDHEN, CDR2 SYDVKM. The CDR3 sequence is CASSSRVLRYEQYF. The CDR3 DNA follows: TGTGCCAGCAGTTCCAGGGTGTTAAGGTACGAGCAGTACTTC.

This sequence joins TRBV10-3 and TRBJ2-1; 10 nucleotides align to TRBD2. Germline lookup yields CDR1 ENHRY and CDR2 SYGVKD. V lost 5 bases and J lost 7; bases outside the gene matches: 20. The CDR3 loop spans 19 amino acids. The CDR3: CAISTTGTSDTVRGNEQFF. CDR3 DNA: TGTGCCATCAGTACAACCGGGACTAGCGATACCGTACGAGGGAATGAGCAGTTCTTC.

For this clone: Other nucleotide sequences from this sample produce the same CDR3. The chain carries TRBV24-1 and TRBJ2-5; D is undetermined. CDR3 length equals 13 residues. The V gene lost 5 bases and the J gene lost 5 bases, with 11 bases spanning the gap. CDR1 KGHDR and CDR2 SFDVKD come from the germline V gene. The CDR3 reads CATSVAGRETQYF. CDR3 coding DNA: TGTGCCACCAGTGTAGCCGGACGGGAGACCCAGTACTTC.

The rearrangement joins TRBV20-1 to TRBJ1-2; D gene unclear. The CDR3 has 10 amino acids. Germline CDR1 DFQATT, CDR2 SNEGSKA (reference sequence). The CDR3 loop is CSAGTYGYTF. DNA for the CDR3: TGCAGCGCCGGAACCTATGGCTACACCTTC.

V and J are TRBV6-1 and TRBJ2-3; unclear D gene. Germline V gives CDR1 MNHNS, CDR2 SASEGT. The V end lost 1 base, the J end lost 6 bases, and 5 bases lay between the germline ends. The CDR3 covers 12 residues. Written as DNA, the CDR3 is TGTGCCAGCAGTGAAGTGCGGGATACGCAGTATTTT. Amino acid sequence: CASSEVRDTQYF.

This chain connects TRBV5-4 to TRBJ1-2, with TRBD1 matching over 9 bases. Per germline, CDR1 SGHNT and CDR2 YYREEE (reference sequence). This CDR3 spans 17 amino acids. V lost 0 bases and J lost 4; bases outside the gene matches: 10. This CDR3 is CASSLGGQGFSVYGYTF. CDR3 sequence (DNA): TGTGCCAGCAGCTTGGGGGGACAGGGTTTTTCGGTCTATGGCTACACCTTC.

The chain is built from TRBV11-1 and TRBJ2-7, with D hard to call. The CDR3 runs 14 residues. V dropped 0 bases and J dropped 0 bases, with 6 bases sitting between them. Germline V CDR1 and CDR2: SGHAT, FQDESV (reference sequence). The CDR3 region is CASSLALSSYEQYF. CDR3 sequence (DNA): TGTGCCAGCAGCTTAGCGCTCAGCTCCTACGAGCAGTACTTC.

The rearrangement links TRBV7-9 to TRBJ2-2; no clear D. Germline V gene lookup returns CDR1 SEHNR and CDR2 FQNEAQ (reference sequence). CDR3 length: 14 amino acids. V lost 5 bases to trimming and J lost 8 bases, with 15 bases between them. The CDR3: CASSIVFSTGELFF. The CDR3 nucleotides are TGTGCCAGCAGCATCGTATTCTCGACAGGGGAGCTGTTTTTT. The whole variable domain, filled in from reference TRBV7-9 and TRBJ2-2, reads DTGVSQNPRHKITKRGQNVTFRCDPISEHNRLYWYRQTLGQGPEFLTYFQNEAQLEKSRLLSDRFSAERPKGSFSTLEIQRTEQGDSAMYLCASSIVFSTGELFFGEGSRLTVL.